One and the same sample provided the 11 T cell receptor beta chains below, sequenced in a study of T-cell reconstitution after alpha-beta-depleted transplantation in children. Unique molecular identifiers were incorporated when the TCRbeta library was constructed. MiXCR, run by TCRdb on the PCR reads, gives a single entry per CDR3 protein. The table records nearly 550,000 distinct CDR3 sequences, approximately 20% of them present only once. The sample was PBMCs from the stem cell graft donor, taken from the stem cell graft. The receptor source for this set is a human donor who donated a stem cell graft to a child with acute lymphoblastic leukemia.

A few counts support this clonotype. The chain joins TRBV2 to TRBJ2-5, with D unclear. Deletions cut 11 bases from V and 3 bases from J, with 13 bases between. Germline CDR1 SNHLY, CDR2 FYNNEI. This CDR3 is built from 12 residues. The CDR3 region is CAGAPGEETQYF. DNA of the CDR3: TGTGCCGGCGCCCCCGGCGAAGAGACCCAGTACTTC.

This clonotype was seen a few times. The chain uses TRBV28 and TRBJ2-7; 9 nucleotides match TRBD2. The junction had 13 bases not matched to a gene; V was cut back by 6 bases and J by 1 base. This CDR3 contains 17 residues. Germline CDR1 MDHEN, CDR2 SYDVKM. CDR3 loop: CASSPTQRAGGSYEQYF. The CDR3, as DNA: TGTGCCAGCAGCCCAACCCAGAGAGCGGGAGGTTCCTACGAGCAGTACTTC.

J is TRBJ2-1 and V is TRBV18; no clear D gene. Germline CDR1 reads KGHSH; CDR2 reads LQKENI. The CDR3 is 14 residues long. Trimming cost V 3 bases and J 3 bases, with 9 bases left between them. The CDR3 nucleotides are TGTGCCAGCTCACCGTCGGCTGGCTACAATGAGCAGTTCTTC. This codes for CASSPSAGYNEQFF.

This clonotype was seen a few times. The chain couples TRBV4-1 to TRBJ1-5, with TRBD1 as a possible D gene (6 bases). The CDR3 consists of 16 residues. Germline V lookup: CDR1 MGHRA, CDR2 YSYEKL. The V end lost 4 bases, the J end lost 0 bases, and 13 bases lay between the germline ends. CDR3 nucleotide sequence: TGCGCCAGCAGCCCTAGGGGGTTCAATAGCAATCAGCCCCAGCATTTT. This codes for CASSPRGFNSNQPQHF.

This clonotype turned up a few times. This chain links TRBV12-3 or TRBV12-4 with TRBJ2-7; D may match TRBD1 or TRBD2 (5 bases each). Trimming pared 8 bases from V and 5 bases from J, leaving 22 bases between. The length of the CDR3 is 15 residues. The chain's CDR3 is CASGPRGRALNEQYF. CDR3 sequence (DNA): TGTGCCAGCGGACCTCGGGGACGGGCGCTGAACGAGCAGTACTTC.

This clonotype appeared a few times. DNA of the CDR3: TGTGCCACCTCCGCCCGGGGGGCGATTTACAATGAGCAGTTCTTC. This sequence encodes CATSARGAIYNEQFF. The V gene is TRBV24-1, the J gene TRBJ2-1; D is possibly TRBD2 (7 bases). From germline, CDR1 is KGHDR and CDR2 SFDVKD. This CDR3 contains 15 residues. The ends were cut back, 9 bases at V and 4 bases at J, with 18 bases in the middle.

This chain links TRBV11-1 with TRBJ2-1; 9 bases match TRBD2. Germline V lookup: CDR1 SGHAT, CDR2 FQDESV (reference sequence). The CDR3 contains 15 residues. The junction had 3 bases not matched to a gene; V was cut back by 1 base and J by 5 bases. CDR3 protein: CASSLVSGRNNEQFF. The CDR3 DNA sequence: TGTGCCAGCAGCTTAGTCAGCGGGAGGAACAATGAGCAGTTCTTC.

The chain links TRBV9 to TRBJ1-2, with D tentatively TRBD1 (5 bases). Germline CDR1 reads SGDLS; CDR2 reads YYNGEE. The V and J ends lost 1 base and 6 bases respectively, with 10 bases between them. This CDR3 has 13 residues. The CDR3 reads CASSVQGSDGYTF. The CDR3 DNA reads TGTGCCAGCAGCGTACAGGGCTCTGATGGCTACACCTTC.

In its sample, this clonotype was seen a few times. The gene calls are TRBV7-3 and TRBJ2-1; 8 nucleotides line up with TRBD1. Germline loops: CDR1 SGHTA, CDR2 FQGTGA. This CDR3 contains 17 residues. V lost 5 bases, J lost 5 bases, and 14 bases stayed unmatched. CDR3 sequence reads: CASSLDPWTGRDNEQFF. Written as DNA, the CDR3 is TGTGCCAGCAGCCTCGATCCCTGGACAGGGCGGGACAATGAGCAGTTCTTC.

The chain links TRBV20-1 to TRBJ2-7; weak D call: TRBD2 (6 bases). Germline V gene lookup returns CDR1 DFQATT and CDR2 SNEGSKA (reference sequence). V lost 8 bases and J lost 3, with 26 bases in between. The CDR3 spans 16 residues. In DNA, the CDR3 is TGCAGTCCCTCTCTCAACCGGGACTTTTCCTTCTACGAGCAGTACTTC. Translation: CSPSLNRDFSFYEQYF.

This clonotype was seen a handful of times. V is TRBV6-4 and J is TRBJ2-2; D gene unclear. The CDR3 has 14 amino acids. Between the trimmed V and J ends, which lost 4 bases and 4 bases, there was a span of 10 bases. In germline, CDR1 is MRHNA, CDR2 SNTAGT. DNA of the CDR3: TGTGCCAGCAGTGTCGCCCCTAGCACCGGGGAGCTGTTTTTT. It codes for CASSVAPSTGELFF.